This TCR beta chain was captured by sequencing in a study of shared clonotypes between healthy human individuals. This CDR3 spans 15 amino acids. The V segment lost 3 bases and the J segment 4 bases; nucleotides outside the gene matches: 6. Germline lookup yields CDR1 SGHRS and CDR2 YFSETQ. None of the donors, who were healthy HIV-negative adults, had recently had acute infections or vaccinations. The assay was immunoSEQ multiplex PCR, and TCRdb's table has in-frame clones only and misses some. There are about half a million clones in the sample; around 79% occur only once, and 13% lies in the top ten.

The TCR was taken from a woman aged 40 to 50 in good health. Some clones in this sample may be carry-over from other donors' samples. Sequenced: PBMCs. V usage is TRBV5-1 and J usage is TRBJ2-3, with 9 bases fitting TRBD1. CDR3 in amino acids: CASSSGTGWADTQYF. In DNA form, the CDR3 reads TGCGCCAGCAGCTCCGGGACAGGGTGGGCAGATACGCAGTATTTT.